The T cell receptor (beta chain) described here comes from a study of CD4 T cells in relation to SARS-CoV-2 and coronaviruses. CDR3 length: 13 residues. V shed 8 bases and J shed 3 bases, with 14 bases lying between them. CDR1 SNHLY and CDR2 FYNNEI come from the germline V gene. The table came from immunoSEQ multiplex PCR; TCRdb's copy has only in-frame clones and leaves some out. Seen here are tens of thousands of clones, around four fifths observed once, and the top ten hold around 20%. Worth noting for this clone: Its antigen is not known.

The chain is built from TRBV2 and TRBJ2-7, with D unresolved. The receptor comes from an adult with COVID-19. Sequencing was performed on memory CD4+ T cells from PBMCs, cultured in vitro. CDR3: CASSVERFYEQYF. DNA of the CDR3: TGTGCCAGCTCGGTGGAAAGGTTCTACGAGCAGTACTTC.